Below, 14 T cell receptor beta chains from the same sample are listed, as sequenced in a study of technical replicates of blood from a handful of donors. The repertoire was sequenced with immunoSEQ multiplex PCR; TCRdb's copy has only in-frame clones and lacks some. The table includes just over 80,000 clones, about 96% detected once. Material for sequencing was T cells isolated from PBMCs. All receptors come from a human donor in good health.

This chain links TRBV9 with TRBJ2-7; maybe TRBD2 (6 bases). Per the germline V gene, CDR1 is SGDLS and CDR2 is YYNGEE. V lost 3 bases, J lost 8 bases, and 15 bases lay in between. CDR3 length equals 13 residues. This chain's CDR3 is CASSAGRSEQQYF. For the CDR3, the DNA is TGTGCCAGCAGCGCCGGGAGAAGTGAGCAGCAGTACTTC. The full variable domain, its missing parts supplied by reference TRBV9 and TRBJ2-7, is DSGVTQTPKHLITATGQRVTLRCSPRSGDLSVYWYQQSLDQGLQFLIQYYNGEERAKGNILERFSAQQFPDLHSELNLSSLELGDSALYFCASSAGRSEQQYFGPGTRLTVT.

This clone was picked up one time. This chain connects TRBV15 to TRBJ2-7, with D tentatively TRBD2 (5 bases). Germline CDR1 is LNHNV and CDR2 is YYDKDF (reference sequence). The CDR3 is 16 residues long. V dropped 1 base and J dropped 6 bases, with 19 bases sitting between them. The DNA of the CDR3 is TGTGCCACCAGCAGAGGAACAGCGGAGGCCCCCCGCGAGCAGTACTTC. It is translated as CATSRGTAEAPREQYF. Full variable domain (outside the CDR3, taken from reference TRBV15 and TRBJ2-7): DAMVIQNPRYQVTQFGKPVTLSCSQTLNHNVMYWYQQKSSQAPKLLFHYYDKDFNNEADTPDNFQSRRPNTSFCFLDIRSPGLGDTAMYLCATSRGTAEAPREQYFGPGTRLTVT.

The V call is TRBV27, the J call TRBJ2-1; D not resolved. There are 14 residues in the CDR3. V was cut by 4 bases and J by 5 bases, with 12 bases left in between. Germline V gene lookup returns CDR1 MNHEY and CDR2 SMNVEV (reference sequence). The DNA for the CDR3 is TGTGCCAGCAGTTCGCTGCTTGGGCACAATGAGCAGTTCTTC. Translated: CASSSLLGHNEQFF.

CDR3 coding DNA: TGTGCCAGCAGGGACAGGGACTACAATGAGCAGTTCTTC. Its protein is CASRDRDYNEQFF. The J gene is TRBJ2-1, the V gene TRBV28, with 8 bases matching TRBD1. V gave up 6 bases and J gave up 3 bases; unmatched junction bases: 1. The CDR3 has 13 amino acids. Per the germline V gene, CDR1 is MDHEN and CDR2 is SYDVKM.

The gene calls are TRBV11-3 and TRBJ2-5; D may be TRBD1 (6 bases). V was clipped by 5 bases and J by 2 bases, with 9 bases between them. The CDR3 sequence is 13 residues long. Germline V lookup: CDR1 SGHNT, CDR2 YENEEA. The CDR3 DNA reads as TGTGCCAGCAGCCGAGGGGGACAAGAGACCCAGTACTTC. Encoded protein: CASSRGGQETQYF.

As to this clone: Other DNA sequences within the sample encode an identical CDR3. The rearrangement links TRBV20-1 to TRBJ2-5; TRBD2 agrees at 9 bases. J lost 5 bases, V lost 6 bases, and 1 base had no gene match. Germline values: CDR1 DFQATT, CDR2 SNEGSKA (reference sequence). The CDR3 runs to 11 residues. CDR3: CSAAGGETQYF. CDR3 DNA sequence: TGCAGTGCCGCGGGGGGGGAGACCCAGTACTTC.

The rearrangement joins TRBV9 to TRBJ2-5, with D possibly matching TRBD1 (6 bases). Germline V gene lookup returns CDR1 SGDLS and CDR2 YYNGEE. This CDR3 has 13 amino acids. V lost 4 bases and J lost 5, with 12 bases in between. CDR3 loop: CASSITGLETQYF. CDR3 nucleotide sequence: TGTGCCAGCAGCATAACAGGGTTGGAGACCCAGTACTTC.

The J gene is TRBJ1-1, the V gene TRBV5-1; D gene ambiguous. The CDR3 has 17 residues. Per germline, CDR1 SGHRS and CDR2 YFSETQ. V dropped 0 bases and J dropped 6 bases, with 21 bases sitting between them. The CDR3 here is CASSLDGLWVPDSEAFF. For the CDR3, the DNA is TGCGCCAGCAGCTTGGATGGGCTATGGGTTCCGGACTCTGAAGCTTTCTTT.

V is TRBV6-1 and J is TRBJ1-5, with a tentative D call TRBD1 (5 bases). The ends were cut back, 2 bases at V and 7 bases at J, with 12 bases in the middle. The CDR3 has 14 amino acids. From germline, CDR1 is MNHNS and CDR2 SASEGT. The CDR3 coding sequence is TGTGCCAGCAGTGAATCCGTGGGGGGACAGCCCCAGCATTTT. It specifies CASSESVGGQPQHF.

The chain recombines TRBV7-9 with TRBJ2-7, with a possible D match to TRBD2 (6 bases). Per germline, CDR1 SEHNR and CDR2 FQNEAQ (reference sequence). The CDR3 length is 15 residues. V gave up 2 bases and J gave up 1 base, with 12 bases separating them. The CDR3: CASSLTRELSYEQYF. CDR3 sequence (DNA): TGTGCCAGCAGCTTAACCCGGGAGCTTTCCTACGAGCAGTACTTC. Drawing the rest from reference TRBV7-9 and TRBJ2-7, the complete variable domain is DTGVSQNPRHKITKRGQNVTFRCDPISEHNRLYWYRQTLGQGPEFLTYFQNEAQLEKSRLLSDRFSAERPKGSFSTLEIQRTEQGDSAMYLCASSLTRELSYEQYFGPGTRLTVT.

The CDR3 region has the DNA TGCGCCAGCGGGGAGGGGGGGTCCTACAATGAGCAGTTCTTC. Translation: CASGEGGSYNEQFF. This chain links TRBV5-1 with TRBJ2-1; tentative D call: TRBD2 (7 bases). CDR3 length: 14 amino acids. Germline-derived CDR1 and CDR2 are SGHRS and YFSETQ. Deletions cut 7 bases from V and 1 base from J, with 12 bases between.

The chain recombines TRBV30 with TRBJ1-4; 7 bases agree with TRBD1. CDR1 and CDR2 (germline): GTSNPN, SVGIG (reference sequence). The V gene end was trimmed by 3 bases and the J gene end by 6 bases; junction bases not matched to a gene: 1. The CDR3 is 12 residues long. CDR3 DNA sequence: TGTGCCTGGAGACAGGGGCATGAAAAACTGTTTTTT. Translated: CAWRQGHEKLFF. Full variable domain (outside the CDR3, taken from reference TRBV30 and TRBJ1-4): SQTIHQWPATLVQPVGSPLSLECTVEGTSNPNLYWYRQAAGRGLQLLFYSVGIGQISSEVPQNLSASRPQDRQFILSSKKLLLSDSGFYLCAWRQGHEKLFFGSGTQLSVL.

The chain carries TRBV19 and TRBJ2-1; weak D call: TRBD1 (6 bases). V was trimmed by 1 base and J by 4 bases, leaving 11 bases between them. Per the germline V gene, CDR1 is LNHDA and CDR2 is SQIVND (reference sequence). The CDR3 loop spans 15 amino acids. CDR3 nucleotide sequence: TGTGCCAGTAGTATAGCCACAGGGTCATACAATGAGCAGTTCTTC. This translates into CASSIATGSYNEQFF.

This clone was observed once. Mismatch with germline at one junction end may stem from a read error. The chain couples TRBV7-7 to TRBJ2-7; D remains unclear. The CDR3 spans 13 residues. The germline V gene has CDR1 SSHAT and CDR2 FNYEAQ (reference sequence). CDR3 sequence (DNA): TGTGCTAGCAGCTTAGACGGTAACTACGAGCAGTACTTC. It is translated as CASSLDGNYEQYF.